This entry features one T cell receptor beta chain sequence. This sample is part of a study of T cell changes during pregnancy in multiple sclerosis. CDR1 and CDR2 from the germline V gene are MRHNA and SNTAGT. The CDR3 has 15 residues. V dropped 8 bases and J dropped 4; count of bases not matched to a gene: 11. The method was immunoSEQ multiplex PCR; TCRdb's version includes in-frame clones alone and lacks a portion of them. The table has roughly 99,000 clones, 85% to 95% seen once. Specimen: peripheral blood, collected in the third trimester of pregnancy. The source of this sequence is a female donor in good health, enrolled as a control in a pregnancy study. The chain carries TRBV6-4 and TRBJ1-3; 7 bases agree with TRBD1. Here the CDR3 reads CASDPPQGVGNTIYF. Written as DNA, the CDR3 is TGTGCCAGCGACCCGCCGCAGGGGGTGGGAAACACCATATATTTT.